These 20 T cell receptor beta chains originate from one sample sequenced in a study of blood T cell repertoires in COVID-19. Sequencing used immunoSEQ multiplex PCR; TCRdb keeps in-frame clones, though not all of them. Here the sample spans 200,000 to 300,000 clones, about nine tenths being singletons. The specimen sequenced was peripheral blood. The receptors shown here come from a woman between 40 and 55 years old who had recovered from COVID-19.

This rearrangement joins TRBV6-2 or TRBV6-3 to TRBJ2-7, with TRBD1 as a possible D gene (6 bases). The germline CDR1 and CDR2 sequences are MNHEY and SVGEGT. The CDR3 is 16 amino acids. Trimming removed 2 bases from V and 2 bases from J, with 16 bases in between. This CDR3 is CASSYPGQYKPYEQYF. As DNA, the CDR3 is TGTGCCAGCAGTTACCCCGGACAGTATAAACCCTACGAGCAGTACTTC.

A few counts support this clone. This sequence joins TRBV19 and TRBJ1-1; D might be TRBD1 (5 bases). CDR1 is LNHDA and CDR2 is SQIVND in the germline V gene (reference sequence). This CDR3 has 15 residues. Trimming left V 1 base short and J 5 bases short, with 14 bases between. The CDR3 loop reads CASSIGREYITEAFF. CDR3 sequence (DNA): TGTGCCAGTAGTATAGGCAGGGAATATATAACTGAAGCTTTCTTT.

This sequence joins TRBV6-6 and TRBJ1-5; D call uncertain. The length of the CDR3 is 14 residues. Per germline, CDR1 MNHNY and CDR2 SVGAGI (reference sequence). V lost 3 bases, J lost 2 bases, and 8 bases lay in between. This CDR3 is CASSYFGGNQPQHF. CDR3 nucleotides: TGTGCCAGCAGTTATTTCGGGGGCAATCAGCCCCAGCATTTT.

The genes are TRBV4-1 and TRBJ1-2; tentative D call: TRBD1 (5 bases). V was cut by 4 bases and J by 7 bases, with 22 bases left in between. CDR1 is MGHRA, CDR2 YSYEKL, per germline. This CDR3 has 16 amino acids. The DNA for the CDR3 is TGCGCCAGCAGCCCGGTGAGGGGCCAGGGAGGCGGTGGCTACACCTTC. Translated: CASSPVRGQGGGGYTF.

This clone was seen a handful of times. V is TRBV19 and J is TRBJ1-1; D is ambiguous. Trimming stripped 3 bases from V and 10 bases from J, with 12 bases between. Germline V gene sequence: CDR1 LNHDA, CDR2 SQIVND (reference sequence). This CDR3 spans 12 amino acids. CDR3 loop: CASSIGGLGAFF. CDR3 coding DNA: TGTGCCAGTAGTATTGGAGGCCTCGGAGCTTTCTTT. Full variable domain (remainder filled in from reference TRBV19 and TRBJ1-1): DGGITQSPKYLFRKEGQNVTLSCEQNLNHDAMYWYRQDPGQGLRLIYYSQIVNDFQKGDIAEGYSVSREKKESFPLTVTSAQKNPTAFYLCASSIGGLGAFFGQGTRLTVV.

The genes are TRBV6-4 and TRBJ2-7; D is undetermined. This CDR3 contains 15 residues. CDR1 and CDR2 from the germline V gene are MRHNA and SNTAGT. V gave up 2 bases and J gave up 0 bases, with 11 bases separating them. CDR3 loop: CASSDQDMPSYEQYF. The CDR3 nucleotides read TGTGCCAGCAGTGACCAAGACATGCCCTCCTACGAGCAGTACTTC.

This clone has just one count. The V gene is TRBV5-5, the J gene TRBJ2-7, with D perhaps matching TRBD2 (6 bases). CDR1 SGHKS and CDR2 YYEKEE come from the germline V gene (reference sequence). The CDR3 is 13 amino acids. Trimming left V 4 bases short and J 4 bases short, with 12 bases between. In DNA, the CDR3 is TGTGCCAGCAGCATCGGGACTGGATACGAGCAGTACTTC. Translation: CASSIGTGYEQYF.

The J gene is TRBJ2-2, the V gene TRBV5-1, with 7 bases that match TRBD1. V lost 4 bases to trimming and J lost 4 bases; unmatched junction nucleotides: 10. The germline CDR1 and CDR2 sequences are SGHRS and YFSETQ. The CDR3 totals 16 residues. CDR3 nucleotides: TGCGCCAGCAGCCCTACAGGGGAAATCGGCACCGGGGAGCTGTTTTTT. It yields the protein CASSPTGEIGTGELFF.

The chain combines TRBV19 with TRBJ1-5; D gene ambiguous. With 1 base removed from V and 3 bases from J, the gap between germline ends came to 10 bases. Germline V gene lookup returns CDR1 LNHDA and CDR2 SQIVND (reference sequence). This CDR3 region has 15 residues. The CDR3 DNA reads TGTGCCAGTAGTATAGTTTTGGGCCTCAATCAGCCCCAGCATTTT. It yields the protein CASSIVLGLNQPQHF.

The chain has TRBV14 and TRBJ1-1; 8 nucleotides line up with TRBD1. CDR1 is SGHDN, CDR2 FVKESK, per germline. The V segment lost 4 bases and the J segment 1 base; nucleotides outside the gene matches: 11. The CDR3 has 17 residues. The CDR3 protein is CASSPLTGGVRNTEAFF. Here the CDR3 DNA reads TGTGCCAGCAGCCCCCTTACAGGGGGAGTAAGGAACACTGAAGCTTTCTTT.

The CDR3 DNA sequence: TGTGCCACCTCGCCACATGCGGGCGGGTATGGCTACACCTTC. Encoded protein: CATSPHAGGYGYTF. The chain has TRBV19 and TRBJ1-2; D call uncertain. This CDR3 is built from 14 residues. Trimming pared 10 bases from V and 5 bases from J, leaving 20 bases between. Germline V gene lookup returns CDR1 LNHDA and CDR2 SQIVND (reference sequence).

The genes are TRBV6-1 and TRBJ1-5; D remains ambiguous. This CDR3 spans 13 amino acids. The V gene lost 2 bases and the J gene lost 9 bases, with 11 bases spanning the gap. Looked up from germline, CDR1 is MNHNS and CDR2 is SASEGT. The CDR3 reads CASSETRSRPQHF. CDR3 bases: TGTGCCAGCAGTGAAACTAGGTCCCGGCCCCAGCATTTT.

This clone occurred once. The V call is TRBV7-9, the J call TRBJ2-3; the D gene is possibly TRBD1 (7 bases). This CDR3 spans 16 amino acids. Germline CDR1 SEHNR, CDR2 FQNEAQ (reference sequence). V lost 4 bases and J 3 bases, leaving 17 bases between the germline ends. The CDR3: CASSSGGLGKTDTQYF. The CDR3 DNA reads TGTGCCAGCAGCTCAGGGGGACTCGGGAAGACAGATACGCAGTATTTT.

The V gene is TRBV5-6, the J gene TRBJ1-1; D unclear. Germline V gene lookup returns CDR1 SGHDT and CDR2 YYEEEE. V was trimmed by 4 bases and J by 1 base, leaving 17 bases between them. The CDR3 has 16 amino acids. CDR3 sequence (DNA): TGTGCCAGCAGCGTAACCCTCGGAACGGGGAACACTGAAGCTTTCTTT. This translates into CASSVTLGTGNTEAFF.

The V call is TRBV27, the J call TRBJ2-7; D perhaps matches TRBD1 (5 bases). The CDR3 length is 16 residues. Germline values: CDR1 MNHEY, CDR2 SMNVEV (reference sequence). V lost 5 bases and J 2 bases, leaving 19 bases between the germline ends. This CDR3 is CASSLTPRAGAYEQYF. Written as DNA, the CDR3 is TGTGCCAGCAGTCTGACCCCCAGGGCTGGCGCCTACGAGCAGTACTTC.

The sample holds one count of this clone. The CDR3 DNA reads as TGTGCCACCAGCAGACACGGACAGCTTCAAGAGACCCAGTACTTC. Translation gives CATSRHGQLQETQYF. The chain recombines TRBV15 with TRBJ2-5, with TRBD1 as a possible D gene (6 bases). Trimming cost V 2 bases and J 2 bases, with 12 bases left between them. From germline, CDR1 is LNHNV and CDR2 YYDKDF (reference sequence). The CDR3 runs to 15 residues.

This chain joins TRBV25-1 and TRBJ1-2; tentatively, D is TRBD1 (5 bases). CDR3 length equals 18 residues. V shed 5 bases and J shed 3 bases, with 25 bases lying between them. Germline loops: CDR1 MGHDK, CDR2 SYGVNS. CDR3 protein: CASSNPWVNSGGDYGYTF. The CDR3 DNA follows: TGTGCCAGCAGTAACCCCTGGGTAAACAGCGGGGGGGACTATGGCTACACCTTC.

This chain connects TRBV5-1 to TRBJ2-1; 7 positions agree with TRBD1. The junction had 6 bases not matched to a gene; V was cut back by 1 base and J by 5 bases. Germline V lookup: CDR1 SGHRS, CDR2 YFSETQ. This CDR3 spans 15 amino acids. The CDR3 bases are TGCGCCAGCAGCTTGAGCGGACAGGCGGACAATGAGCAGTTCTTC. This sequence encodes CASSLSGQADNEQFF.

The chain uses TRBV3-1 (or the pseudogene TRBV3-2) and TRBJ1-5; D possibly corresponds to TRBD1 (6 bases). This CDR3 comprises 15 residues. Germline loops: CDR1 LGHDT, CDR2 YNNKEL (reference sequence). V was clipped by 4 bases and J by 6 bases, with 16 bases between them. Here the CDR3 reads CASSPQWTVGQPQHF. The CDR3 nucleotides read TGTGCCAGCAGCCCGCAGTGGACAGTCGGTCAGCCCCAGCATTTT.

The chain joins TRBV11-2 to TRBJ2-1; the match to TRBD2 covers 9 bases. J was trimmed by 5 bases and V by 5 bases; bases with no gene match: 7. Germline CDR1 is SGHAT and CDR2 is FQNNGV. The CDR3 length is 15 residues. CDR3 coding DNA: TGTGCCAGCAGCGTGACCGGGACTAGCCACAATGAGCAGTTCTTC. This gives the protein CASSVTGTSHNEQFF.